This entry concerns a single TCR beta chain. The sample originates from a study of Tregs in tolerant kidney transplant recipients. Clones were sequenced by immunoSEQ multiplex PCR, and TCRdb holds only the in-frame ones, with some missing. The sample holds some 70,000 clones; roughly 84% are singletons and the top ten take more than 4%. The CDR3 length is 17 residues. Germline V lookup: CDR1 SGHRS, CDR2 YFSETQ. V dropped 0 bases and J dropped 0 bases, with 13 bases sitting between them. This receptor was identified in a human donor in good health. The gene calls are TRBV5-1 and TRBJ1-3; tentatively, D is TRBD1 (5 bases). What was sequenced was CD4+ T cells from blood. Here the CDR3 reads CASSLERGMGSGNTIYF. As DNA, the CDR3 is TGCGCCAGCAGCTTGGAACGGGGGATGGGCTCTGGAAACACCATATATTTT.